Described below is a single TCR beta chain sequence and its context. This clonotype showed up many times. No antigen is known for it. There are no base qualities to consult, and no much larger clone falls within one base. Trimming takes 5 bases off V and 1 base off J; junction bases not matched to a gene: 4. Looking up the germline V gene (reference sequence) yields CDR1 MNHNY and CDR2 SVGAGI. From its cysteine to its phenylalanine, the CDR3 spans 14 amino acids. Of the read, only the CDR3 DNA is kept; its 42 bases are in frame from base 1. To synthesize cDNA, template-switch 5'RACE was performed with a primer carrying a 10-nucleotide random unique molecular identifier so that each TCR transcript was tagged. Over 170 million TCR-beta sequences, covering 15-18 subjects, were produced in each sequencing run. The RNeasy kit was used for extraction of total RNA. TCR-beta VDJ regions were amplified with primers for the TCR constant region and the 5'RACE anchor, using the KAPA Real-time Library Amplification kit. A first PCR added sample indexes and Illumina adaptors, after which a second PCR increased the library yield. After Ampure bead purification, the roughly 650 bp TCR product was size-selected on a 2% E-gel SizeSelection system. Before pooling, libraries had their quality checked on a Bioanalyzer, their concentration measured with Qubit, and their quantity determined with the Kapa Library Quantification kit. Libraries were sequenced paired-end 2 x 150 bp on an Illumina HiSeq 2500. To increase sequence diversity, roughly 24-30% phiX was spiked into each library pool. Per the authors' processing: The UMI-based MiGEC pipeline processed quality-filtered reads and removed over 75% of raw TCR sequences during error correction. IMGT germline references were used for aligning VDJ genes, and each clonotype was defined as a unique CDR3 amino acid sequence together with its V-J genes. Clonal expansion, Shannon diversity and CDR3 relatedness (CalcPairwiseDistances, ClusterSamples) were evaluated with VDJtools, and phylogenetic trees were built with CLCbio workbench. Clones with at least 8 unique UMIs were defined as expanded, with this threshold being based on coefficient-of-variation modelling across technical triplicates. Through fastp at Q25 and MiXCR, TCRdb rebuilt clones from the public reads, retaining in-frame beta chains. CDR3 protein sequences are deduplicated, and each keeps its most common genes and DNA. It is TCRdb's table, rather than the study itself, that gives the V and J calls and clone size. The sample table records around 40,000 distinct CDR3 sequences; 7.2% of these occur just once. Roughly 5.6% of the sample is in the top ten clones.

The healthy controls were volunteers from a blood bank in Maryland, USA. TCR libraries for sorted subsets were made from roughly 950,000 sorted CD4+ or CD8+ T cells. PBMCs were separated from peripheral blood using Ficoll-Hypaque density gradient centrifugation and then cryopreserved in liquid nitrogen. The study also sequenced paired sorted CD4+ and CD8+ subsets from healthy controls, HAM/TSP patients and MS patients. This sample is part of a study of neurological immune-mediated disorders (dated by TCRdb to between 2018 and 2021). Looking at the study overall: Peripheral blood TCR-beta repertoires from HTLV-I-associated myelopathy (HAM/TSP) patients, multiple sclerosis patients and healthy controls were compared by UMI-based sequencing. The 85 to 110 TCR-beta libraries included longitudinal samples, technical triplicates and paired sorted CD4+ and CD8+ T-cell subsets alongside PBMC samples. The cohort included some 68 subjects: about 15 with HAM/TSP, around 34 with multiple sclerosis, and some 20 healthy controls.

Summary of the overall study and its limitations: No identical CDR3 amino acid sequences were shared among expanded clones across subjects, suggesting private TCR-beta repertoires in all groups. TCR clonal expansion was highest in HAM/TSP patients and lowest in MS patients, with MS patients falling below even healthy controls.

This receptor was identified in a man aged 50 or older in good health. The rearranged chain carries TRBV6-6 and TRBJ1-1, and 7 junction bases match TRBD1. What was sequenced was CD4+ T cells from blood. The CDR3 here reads CASSPRGKNTEAFF. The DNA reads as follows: TGTGCCAGCAGTCCCAGGGGGAAGAACACTGAAGCTTTCTTT.